This TCR beta chain was captured in a study of tumor and adjacent non-tumor tissue in lung cancer. Turning to the study itself: The cohort had about a dozen adenocarcinoma, a couple of squamous cell and 1 small cell patients. Samples averaged around 4.2 million productive TCRbeta reads each.

TCRbeta libraries were built with three rounds of nested PCR, modified from ARM-PCR. Via MiXCR, TCRdb re-called the multiplex PCR reads, giving one row per CDR3 protein. This table has about 90,000 distinct CDR3 sequences, more than 60% appearing once. The template was RNA from unsorted bulk tissue. Deletions cut 6 bases from V and 4 bases from J, with 16 bases between. This CDR3 is built from 14 residues. Germline assignment: CDR1 SGHDT and CDR2 YYEEEE. This clonotype occurred many times. V usage is TRBV5-6 and J usage is TRBJ1-1; weak D call: TRBD1 (5 bases). This TCR came from a man in his 70s with non-small cell lung cancer. Material for sequencing was lung tumor tissue. The DNA for the CDR3 is TGTGCCAGCACCTATCTGGGGGGGAGCACTGAAGCTTTCTTT. It encodes CASTYLGGSTEAFF.